This TCR beta chain was identified in a study of blood T cells in healthy people across ages. A sample-barcoded 5' primer and a J-beta primer mix were used in a second PCR of roughly 6 to 11 cycles. Using its own MiXCR run on the 5' RACE reads, TCRdb lists one record per CDR3 protein. The sample contains some 850,000 distinct CDR3 sequences, roughly 24% of which appear only once. From germline, CDR1 is PRHDT and CDR2 FYEKMQ (reference sequence). Trimming took 4 bases from V and 5 from J; bases not matched to a gene: 13. This CDR3 is 16 amino acids long. In addition, the sample was reused for a study of T cells of mothers and their children.

The V call is TRBV13, the J call TRBJ2-5, with 7 bases identical to TRBD1. This receptor was taken from a boy younger than 18 in good health. Sequencing used blood. CDR3: CASSSRRQGPQETQYF. The DNA of the CDR3 is TGTGCCAGCAGCTCCCGGAGACAGGGACCACAGGAGACCCAGTACTTC.